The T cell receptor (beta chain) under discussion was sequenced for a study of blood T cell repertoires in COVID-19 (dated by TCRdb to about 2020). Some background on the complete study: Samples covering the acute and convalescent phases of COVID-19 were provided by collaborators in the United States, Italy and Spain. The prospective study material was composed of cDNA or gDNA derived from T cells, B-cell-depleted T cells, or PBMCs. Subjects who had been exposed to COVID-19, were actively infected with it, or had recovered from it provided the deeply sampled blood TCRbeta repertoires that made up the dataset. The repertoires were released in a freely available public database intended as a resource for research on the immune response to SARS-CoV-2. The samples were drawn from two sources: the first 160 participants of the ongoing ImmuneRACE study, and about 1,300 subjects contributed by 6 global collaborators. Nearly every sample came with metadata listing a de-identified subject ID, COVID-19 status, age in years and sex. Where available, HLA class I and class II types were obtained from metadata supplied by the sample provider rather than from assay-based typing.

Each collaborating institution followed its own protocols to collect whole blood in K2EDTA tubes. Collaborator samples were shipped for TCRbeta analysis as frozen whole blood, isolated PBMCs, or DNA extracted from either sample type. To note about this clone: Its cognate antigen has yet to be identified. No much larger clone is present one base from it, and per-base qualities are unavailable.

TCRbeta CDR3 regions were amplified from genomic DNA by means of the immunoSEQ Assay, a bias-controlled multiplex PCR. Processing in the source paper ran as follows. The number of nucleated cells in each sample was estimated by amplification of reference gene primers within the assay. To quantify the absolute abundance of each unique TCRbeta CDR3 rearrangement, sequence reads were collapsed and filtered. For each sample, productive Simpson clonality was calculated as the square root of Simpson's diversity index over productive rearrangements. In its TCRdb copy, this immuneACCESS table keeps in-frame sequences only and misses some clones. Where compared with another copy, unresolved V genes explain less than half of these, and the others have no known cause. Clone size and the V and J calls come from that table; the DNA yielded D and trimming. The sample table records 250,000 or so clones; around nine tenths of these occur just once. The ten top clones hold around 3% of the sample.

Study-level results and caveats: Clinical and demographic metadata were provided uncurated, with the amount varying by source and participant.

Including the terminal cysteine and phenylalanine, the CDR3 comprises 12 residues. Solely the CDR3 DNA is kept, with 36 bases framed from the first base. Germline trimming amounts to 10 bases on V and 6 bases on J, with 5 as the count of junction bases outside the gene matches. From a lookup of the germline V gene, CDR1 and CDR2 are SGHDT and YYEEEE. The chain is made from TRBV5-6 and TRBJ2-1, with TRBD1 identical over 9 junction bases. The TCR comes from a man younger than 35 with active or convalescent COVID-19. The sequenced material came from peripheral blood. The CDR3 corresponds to CAGGQGVNEQFF. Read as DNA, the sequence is TGTGCCGGGGGACAGGGAGTCAATGAGCAGTTCTTC.